These 3 T cell receptor beta chains originate from one sample sequenced in a study of tumour-infiltrating T cells in Burkitt lymphoma. This table comes from immunoSEQ multiplex PCR, and its TCRdb copy is limited to in-frame clones, with some not included. The table lists around 9,200 clones, around two thirds of them singletons. Specimen: tumor tissue. The receptors stem from a human donor with diffuse large B-cell lymphoma.

This clone showed up just a few times. V gene TRBV19 combines with J gene TRBJ1-1, with 8 positions matching TRBD1. This CDR3 contains 15 residues. The ends lost 6 bases at V and 5 bases at J; junction bases unmatched: 11. CDR1 and CDR2 (germline): LNHDA, SQIVND (reference sequence). CDR3 in DNA: TGTGCCAGTAGGTCATCAGGGGGCGGGATAACTGAAGCTTTCTTT. It codes for CASRSSGGGITEAFF.

This clone came up a few times. The chain has TRBV2 and TRBJ1-4; weak D call: TRBD1 (5 bases). There are 14 residues in the CDR3. Looked up from germline, CDR1 is SNHLY and CDR2 is FYNNEI. The V end lost 0 bases, the J end lost 13 bases, and 15 bases lay between the germline ends. The CDR3 spells CASSEAAATTALFF. CDR3 DNA: TGTGCCAGCAGTGAAGCGGCGGCTACGACAGCACTGTTTTTT.

This sequence joins TRBV6-1 and TRBJ1-2, with D possibly being TRBD1 (5 bases). Trimming removed 4 bases from V and 4 bases from J, with 10 bases in between. The CDR3 consists of 13 residues. In germline, CDR1 is MNHNS, CDR2 SASEGT. In nucleotides, the CDR3 is TGTGCCAGCAGTGTGGCAGGGACCTATGGCTACACCTTC. This gives the protein CASSVAGTYGYTF.